These T cell receptor beta chains were read from a single sample in a study of blood T cell repertoires in COVID-19. Sequenced by immunoSEQ multiplex PCR; TCRdb stores in-frame clones only, minus some. The sample has 150,000 to 200,000 clones; 65% to 90% are singletons. Sequencing was carried out using peripheral blood. These receptors came from a middle-aged woman with COVID-19, enrolled during active disease. The CDR3 runs from the conserved cysteine through the conserved F or W. The D gene is left open where the match is weak. Some rows mark clone size as missing; the rest say once, few, many or name a class of expanded clone.

D gene,clone size,J gene,V gene,CDR3 protein,CDR3 DNA
TRBD1,.,TRBJ2-1,TRBV5-1,CASSLGDSYNEQFF,TGCGCCAGCAGCTTGGGGGACAGTTACAATGAGCAGTTCTTC
TRBD2,.,TRBJ2-2,TRBV27,CASSLLAMNTGELFF,TGTGCCAGCAGTCTACTAGCGATGAACACCGGGGAGCTGTTTTTT
.,.,TRBJ1-2,TRBV6-5,CASSLDIRYGYTF,TGTGCCAGCAGTCTCGACATCCGCTATGGCTACACCTTC
.,few,TRBJ2-2,TRBV5-1,CASSNGEDTGELFF,TGCGCCAGCAGCAACGGGGAAGACACCGGGGAGCTGTTTTTT
TRBD2,.,TRBJ2-5,TRBV7-8,CASSPRLAGGRETQYF,TGTGCCAGCAGCCCACGACTAGCGGGGGGGCGGGAGACCCAGTACTTC
TRBD2,.,TRBJ2-3,TRBV6-5,CASSPLAGGLDTQYF,TGTGCCAGCAGTCCGCTAGCGGGGGGCTTAGATACGCAGTATTTT
.,.,TRBJ2-5,TRBV29-1,CSGEPDRNQETQYF,TGCAGCGGTGAACCGGACAGAAACCAAGAGACCCAGTACTTC
.,once,TRBJ1-1,TRBV18,CASSLSTAGRSEAFF,TGTGCCAGCTCACTGTCGACAGCGGGACGGTCTGAAGCTTTCTTT
TRBD1,few,TRBJ1-6,TRBV19,CATSTGTGNSPLHF,TGTGCCACCTCAACCGGGACAGGGAATTCACCCCTCCACTTT
TRBD1,.,TRBJ1-6,TRBV7-8,CASSSTDRGPGSPLHF,TGTGCCAGCAGCTCAACCGACAGGGGCCCCGGATCACCCCTCCACTTT
.,.,TRBJ1-1,TRBV19,CASSMSGNTEAFF,TGTGCCAGTAGTATGAGCGGGAACACTGAAGCTTTCTTT
.,once,TRBJ2-5,TRBV3-1/TRBV3-2,CASSPPGKETQYF,TGTGCCAGCAGCCCCCCGGGGAAAGAGACCCAGTACTTC
TRBD1,.,TRBJ1-5,TRBV19,CASSTTGTVYQPQHF,TGTGCCAGTAGTACCACCGGGACAGTTTATCAGCCCCAGCATTTT
TRBD1,.,TRBJ1-3,TRBV7-8,CASRQGDAGNTIYF,TGTGCCAGCAGACAGGGGGACGCTGGAAACACCATATATTTT
TRBD2,.,TRBJ2-7,TRBV6-5,CASSSRTSGRKKEQYF,TGTGCCAGCAGTTCTCGGACTAGCGGGAGGAAAAAGGAGCAGTACTTC
.,.,TRBJ1-5,TRBV7-8,CASSLVLGGSHSNQPQHF,TGTGCCAGCAGCTTAGTTTTGGGGGGGAGTCACAGCAATCAGCCCCAGCATTTT
.,.,TRBJ1-1,TRBV6-1,CASTEQGGMNTEAFF,TGTGCCAGCACTGAACAGGGCGGTATGAACACTGAAGCTTTCTTT
TRBD2,.,TRBJ2-1,TRBV5-1,CASSAQTRTSSYNEQFF,TGCGCCAGCAGCGCCCAAACCCGGACTAGCTCCTACAATGAGCAGTTCTTC
TRBD2,.,TRBJ2-1,TRBV7-3,CASSHLAGIIDEQFF,TGTGCCAGCAGCCACCTAGCGGGAATTATAGATGAGCAGTTCTTC
.,.,TRBJ1-2,TRBV25-1,CASRQTSGYTF,TGTGCCAGCCGACAAACCTCTGGCTACACCTTC
.,few,TRBJ1-6,TRBV6-6,CASRNQGSLHF,TGTGCCAGCAGAAACCAGGGGTCCCTCCACTTT
TRBD1,.,TRBJ1-2,TRBV6-5,CASSYAAGGDYGYTF,TGTGCCAGCAGTTACGCCGCAGGGGGCGATTATGGCTACACCTTC
.,.,TRBJ1-5,TRBV6-6,CASSYAPGLVTF,TGTGCCAGCAGTTACGCCCCCGGACTTGTTACTTTT
TRBD2,.,TRBJ2-1,TRBV6-2/TRBV6-3,CASSTSEYNEQFF,TGTGCCAGCAGTACTAGCGAGTACAATGAGCAGTTCTTC
TRBD1,few,TRBJ1-5,TRBV2,CASSVSPGQGRQPQHF,TGTGCCAGCAGCGTATCACCGGGACAGGGTAGGCAGCCCCAGCATTTT
TRBD2,.,TRBJ2-3,TRBV11-3,CASSLGSREEPTDTQYF,TGTGCCAGCAGCCTGGGTTCGCGGGAGGAACCCACAGATACGCAGTATTTT
.,.,TRBJ1-1,TRBV20-1,CSGTGTEAFF,TGCAGTGGTACGGGGACTGAAGCTTTCTTT
.,.,TRBJ1-5,TRBV25-1,CASSAQGSHQPQHF,TGTGCCAGCAGTGCCCAGGGGTCTCATCAGCCCCAGCATTTT
.,.,TRBJ2-1,TRBV27,CASSERESSYNEQFF,TGTGCCAGCAGTGAACGGGAGAGCTCCTACAATGAGCAGTTCTTC
TRBD1,.,TRBJ2-1,TRBV2,CASSSDRVSNEQFF,TGTGCCAGCAGTTCGGACAGGGTCAGCAATGAGCAGTTCTTC
.,.,TRBJ1-6,TRBV4-1,CASSHNEVYNSPLHF,TGCGCCAGCAGCCATAATGAGGTTTATAATTCACCCCTCCACTTT
TRBD1,.,TRBJ1-6,TRBV30,CAWSETGINSPLHF,TGTGCCTGGAGCGAGACAGGGATTAATTCACCCCTCCACTTT
TRBD1,.,TRBJ2-2,TRBV4-1,CASSRQGWDTGELFF,TGCGCCAGCAGCCGACAGGGGTGGGACACCGGGGAGCTGTTTTTT
.,once,TRBJ2-5,TRBV3-1/TRBV3-2,CASSRRGLGETQYF,TGTGCCAGCAGCCGTCGAGGATTAGGAGAGACCCAGTACTTC
.,.,TRBJ2-2,TRBV6-5,CASSYSTVTGELFF,TGTGCCAGCAGTTACTCTACTGTCACCGGGGAGCTGTTTTTT
.,.,TRBJ2-7,TRBV10-3,CAISESPPRRAGNYEQYF,TGTGCCATCAGTGAGTCACCCCCTCGGAGGGCAGGGAACTACGAGCAGTACTTC
.,.,TRBJ1-4,TRBV5-8,CASDRPLRVRKLFF,TGTGCCAGCGACCGGCCGTTACGGGTTCGGAAACTGTTTTTT
.,.,TRBJ1-2,TRBV29-1,CSVLNRVGHGYTF,TGCAGCGTCTTAAACAGGGTTGGCCATGGCTACACCTTC
.,.,TRBJ1-1,TRBV6-5,CASSYLLGGASEAFF,TGTGCCAGCAGTTACTTACTTGGAGGGGCTTCCGAAGCTTTCTTT
.,.,TRBJ1-6,TRBV12-2,CASRSRQGDSPLHF,TGTGCAAGTCGCTCGAGACAGGGGGATTCACCCCTCCACTTT
.,.,TRBJ2-2,TRBV23-1,CASILQGNTGELFF,TGCGCCAGCATCCTACAGGGAAACACCGGGGAGCTGTTTTTT
.,.,TRBJ1-5,TRBV6-5,CASSYSRNSNQPQHF,TGTGCCAGCAGTTACTCGAGGAATAGCAATCAGCCCCAGCATTTT
.,.,TRBJ1-3,TRBV30,CAWTDTSSGNTIYF,TGTGCCTGGACGGACACGAGCTCTGGAAACACCATATATTTT
.,.,TRBJ1-2,TRBV3-1/TRBV3-2,CASSQVQNYGYTF,TGTGCCAGCAGCCAAGTGCAGAATTATGGCTACACCTTC
TRBD1,.,TRBJ1-4,TRBV5-1,CASSATGGGNEKLFF,TGCGCCAGCAGCGCTACAGGGGGCGGGAATGAAAAACTGTTTTTT
TRBD1,.,TRBJ1-2,TRBV6-5,CASSSRGLGNYGYTF,TGTGCCAGCAGCAGTAGGGGGCTCGGGAACTATGGCTACACCTTC